This TCR beta chain was recovered during a study of early T cells in non-severe SARS-CoV-2 infection. Molecules of cDNA were individually given unique molecular identifiers that were attached to them. One entry per CDR3 protein results from TCRdb running MiXCR on the 5' RACE reads. The sample lists 15,000 to 20,000 distinct CDR3 sequences; about 4.8% were seen once. The germline V gene has CDR1 ENHRY and CDR2 SYGVKD. The CDR3 consists of 16 residues. V was shortened by 3 bases and J by 8 bases, with 20 bases between the two germline ends. This sequence was found in an adult who was a healthcare worker with PCR-confirmed SARS-CoV-2 infection or an uninfected control (not recorded which). The chain links TRBV10-3 to TRBJ2-1; no reliable D call. The source material was whole blood. CDR3 bases: TGTGCCATCAGTGATTGGCAGAAGGGTAAACCGGATGAGCAGTTCTTC. Translation gives CAISDWQKGKPDEQFF.